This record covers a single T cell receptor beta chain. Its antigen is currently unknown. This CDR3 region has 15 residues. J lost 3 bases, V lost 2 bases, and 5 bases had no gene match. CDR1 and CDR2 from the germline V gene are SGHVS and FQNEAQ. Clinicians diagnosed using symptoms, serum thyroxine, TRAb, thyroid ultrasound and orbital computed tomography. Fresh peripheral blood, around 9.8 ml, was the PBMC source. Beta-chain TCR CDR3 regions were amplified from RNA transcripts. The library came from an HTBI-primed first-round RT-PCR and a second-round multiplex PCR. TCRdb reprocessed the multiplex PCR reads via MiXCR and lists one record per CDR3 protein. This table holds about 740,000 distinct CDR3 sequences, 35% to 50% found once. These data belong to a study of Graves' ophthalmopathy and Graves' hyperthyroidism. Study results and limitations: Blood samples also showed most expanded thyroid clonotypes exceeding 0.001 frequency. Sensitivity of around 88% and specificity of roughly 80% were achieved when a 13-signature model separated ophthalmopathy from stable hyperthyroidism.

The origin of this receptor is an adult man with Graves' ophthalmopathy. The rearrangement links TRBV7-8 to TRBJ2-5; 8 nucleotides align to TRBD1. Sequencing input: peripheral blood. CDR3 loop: CASSLLRTGKETQYF. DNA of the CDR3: TGTGCCAGCAGCTTACTCCGGACAGGGAAAGAGACCCAGTACTTC. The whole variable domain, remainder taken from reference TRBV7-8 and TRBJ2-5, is GAGVSQSPRYKVAKRGQDVALRCDPISGHVSLFWYQQALGQGPEFLTYFQNEAQLDKSGLPSDRFFAERPEGSVSTLKIQRTQQEDSAVYLCASSLLRTGKETQYFGPGTRLLVL.